The 21 T cell receptor beta chains in this list originate from one sample, sequenced in a study of OX40 agonist ivuxolimab in advanced cancers. Method: immunoSEQ multiplex PCR; TCRdb's copy keeps in-frame clones and lacks some. The sample holds 20,000 to 25,000 clones, over 65% seen once. This sample comprised CD4+ or CD8+ T cells sorted from blood, obtained in a trial of the OX40 agonist ivuxolimab. The source is an adult with an advanced solid tumor such as melanoma, head and neck, liver or kidney cancer.

This chain uses TRBV9 with TRBJ2-1; 7 bases align to TRBD2. Germline V lookup: CDR1 SGDLS, CDR2 YYNGEE. Trimming at V came to 0 bases and at J to 8 bases, leaving 11 bases not matched to a gene. This CDR3 region has 16 residues. The CDR3, as DNA: TGTGCCAGCAGCGTAGCTGTGGGAGGGGTACCATATGAGCAGTTCTTC. Protein sequence: CASSVAVGGVPYEQFF.

This chain uses TRBV13 with TRBJ2-1; D gene uncertain. The germline CDR1 and CDR2 sequences are PRHDT and FYEKMQ (reference sequence). The CDR3 spans 13 residues. The ends were cut back, 0 bases at V and 10 bases at J, with 10 bases in the middle. The CDR3 protein is CASSLGLVREQFF. The CDR3 DNA is TGTGCCAGCAGCTTAGGACTCGTTCGGGAGCAGTTCTTC.

This clone was seen once. The V and J genes are TRBV27 and TRBJ2-7; 7 bases agree with TRBD1. The CDR3 runs to 13 residues. The V gene's germline CDR1 is MNHEY and CDR2 SMNVEV (reference sequence). After removal of 7 bases from V and 5 bases from J, the junction contained 8 bases not matched to a gene. CDR3 loop: CASKTPGQNEQYF. DNA for the CDR3: TGTGCCAGCAAAACCCCGGGACAGAACGAGCAGTACTTC.

V gene TRBV7-9 combines with J gene TRBJ2-7, with D perhaps TRBD1 or TRBD2 (5 bases each). This CDR3 is built from 15 residues. Per germline, CDR1 SEHNR and CDR2 FQNEAQ (reference sequence). Trimming took 1 base from V and 2 from J, leaving 12 bases between them. This CDR3 is CASSLEEGDPYEQYF. In nucleotides, the CDR3 is TGTGCCAGCAGCTTAGAGGAAGGGGACCCCTACGAGCAGTACTTC.

The chain joins TRBV6-5 to TRBJ2-7; D perhaps matches TRBD2 (6 bases). This CDR3 spans 12 amino acids. Germline CDR1 MNHEY, CDR2 SVGAGI. V was pared by 2 bases and J by 7 bases, with 9 bases between. CDR3 loop: CASSYDSGEQYF. The CDR3 DNA sequence: TGTGCCAGCAGTTACGATAGCGGAGAGCAGTACTTC.

This clone was seen once. The chain is built from TRBV9 and TRBJ2-3, with a tentative D call TRBD2 (6 bases). Germline CDR1 reads SGDLS; CDR2 reads YYNGEE. The V end was cut by 4 bases, the J end by 4 bases, with 13 bases between. The CDR3 is 14 residues long. This chain's CDR3 is CASSKGGVADTQYF. DNA for the CDR3: TGTGCCAGCAGCAAGGGCGGGGTCGCAGATACGCAGTATTTT. Variable domain in full (rest from reference TRBV9 and TRBJ2-3): DSGVTQTPKHLITATGQRVTLRCSPRSGDLSVYWYQQSLDQGLQFLIQYYNGEERAKGNILERFSAQQFPDLHSELNLSSLELGDSALYFCASSKGGVADTQYFGPGTRLTVL.

This chain joins TRBV7-9 and TRBJ2-7; 14 bases align to TRBD2. Per the germline V gene, CDR1 is SEHNR and CDR2 is FQNEAQ (reference sequence). The CDR3 is made up of 19 amino acids. V lost 4 bases to trimming and J lost 7 bases; unmatched junction nucleotides: 18. The CDR3 sequence: CASSSDQTSGRGALGEQYF. CDR3 nucleotide sequence: TGTGCCAGCAGCTCTGACCAGACTAGCGGGAGGGGCGCCCTTGGGGAGCAGTACTTC.

This clone is termed large. The gene calls are TRBV19 and TRBJ2-1; TRBD1 aligns across 10 bases. The CDR3 is 14 residues long. V lost 9 bases to trimming and J lost 6 bases; unmatched junction nucleotides: 8. Per germline, CDR1 LNHDA and CDR2 SQIVND (reference sequence). The CDR3: CASQWTGGINEQFF. DNA for the CDR3: TGTGCCAGCCAATGGACAGGGGGTATCAATGAGCAGTTCTTC.

The V and J genes are TRBV19 and TRBJ1-1, with TRBD1 as a possible D gene (5 bases). Trimming shortened V by 3 bases and J by 0 bases, and 11 bases separated the two germline ends. Germline CDR1 reads LNHDA; CDR2 reads SQIVND (reference sequence). This CDR3 region has 15 residues. The CDR3: CASSMMGHMNTEAFF. In DNA form, the CDR3 reads TGTGCCAGTAGTATGATGGGGCATATGAACACTGAAGCTTTCTTT. Combining the CDR3 with reference TRBV19 and TRBJ1-1 gives the whole variable domain DGGITQSPKYLFRKEGQNVTLSCEQNLNHDAMYWYRQDPGQGLRLIYYSQIVNDFQKGDIAEGYSVSREKKESFPLTVTSAQKNPTAFYLCASSMMGHMNTEAFFGQGTRLTVV.

J is TRBJ1-2 and V is TRBV19, with a possible D match to TRBD1 (6 bases). The CDR3 contains 14 residues. Germline loops: CDR1 LNHDA, CDR2 SQIVND (reference sequence). V lost 5 bases to trimming and J lost 5 bases, with 15 bases between them. The CDR3 DNA reads as TGTGCCAGTAGTTCGGAGAGGGGGTTTTATGGCTACACCTTC. It is translated as CASSSERGFYGYTF.

The CDR3 DNA follows: TGTGCCACCGCCGAAGGGATCTATGGCTACACCTTC. It is translated as CATAEGIYGYTF. The J gene is TRBJ1-2, the V gene TRBV2; D not resolved. V lost 10 bases, J lost 4 bases, and 13 bases lay in between. The CDR3 consists of 12 residues. Germline V gene lookup returns CDR1 SNHLY and CDR2 FYNNEI.

The rearrangement links TRBV9 to TRBJ2-2; no clear D. Per germline, CDR1 SGDLS and CDR2 YYNGEE. The CDR3 contains 13 residues. With 4 bases removed from V and 1 base from J, the gap between germline ends came to 5 bases. CDR3 residues: CASSQQNTGELFF. As DNA, the CDR3 is TGTGCCAGCAGCCAGCAGAACACCGGGGAGCTGTTTTTT.

The CDR3 sequence is CASSLASTGAPGAQHF. In nucleotides, the CDR3 is TGTGCCAGCAGCTTAGCCTCGACAGGGGCCCCAGGGGCCCAGCATTTT. This chain links TRBV7-8 with TRBJ1-5, with TRBD1 identical over 8 bases. Unmatched junction bases numbered 12, after V lost 0 bases and J lost 11 bases. Germline CDR1 and CDR2: SGHVS and FQNEAQ. The CDR3 extends over 16 amino acids.

The chain links TRBV5-4 to TRBJ1-1; D may be TRBD1 (6 bases). Germline V CDR1 and CDR2: SGHNT, YYREEE (reference sequence). Deletions cut 0 bases from V and 3 bases from J, with 9 bases between. This CDR3 has 14 amino acids. CDR3 nucleotide sequence: TGTGCCAGCAGCTTGGCCAGGACAGACACTGAAGCTTTCTTT. Its protein is CASSLARTDTEAFF.

This clone was recorded only once. The rearrangement links TRBV28 to TRBJ1-1; D ambiguous. Germline V lookup: CDR1 MDHEN, CDR2 SYDVKM. The CDR3 spans 13 residues. The germline V and J ends were trimmed by 6 bases and 4 bases, with 12 bases remaining between them. This chain's CDR3 is CASRLLGSTEAFF. The DNA for the CDR3 is TGTGCCAGCAGGCTCCTGGGGAGCACTGAAGCTTTCTTT.

This clone appeared a few times. This chain joins TRBV30 and TRBJ2-2, with D unresolved. V gave up 5 bases and J gave up 7 bases, with 8 bases separating them. The CDR3 contains 11 residues. Per germline, CDR1 GTSNPN and CDR2 SVGIG (reference sequence). CDR3 sequence reads: CAWRSGGELFF. The DNA of the CDR3 is TGTGCCTGGCGTAGTGGCGGGGAGCTGTTTTTT. Full variable domain (remainder filled in from reference TRBV30 and TRBJ2-2): SQTIHQWPATLVQPVGSPLSLECTVEGTSNPNLYWYRQAAGRGLQLLFYSVGIGQISSEVPQNLSASRPQDRQFILSSKKLLLSDSGFYLCAWRSGGELFFGEGSRLTVL.

The genes are TRBV19 and TRBJ2-1; D is unclear. Germline CDR1 LNHDA, CDR2 SQIVND (reference sequence). This CDR3 is built from 13 residues. V lost 7 bases and J 2 bases, leaving 9 bases between the germline ends. The CDR3 protein is CASMSVPYNEQFF. The CDR3 nucleotides read TGTGCCAGTATGAGCGTCCCCTACAATGAGCAGTTCTTC.

V is TRBV11-2 and J is TRBJ1-1; TRBD1 matches 8 bases. Looked up from germline, CDR1 is SGHAT and CDR2 is FQNNGV. CDR3 length: 15 residues. The J segment lost 0 bases and the V segment lost 5 bases, leaving 5 bases of the junction unmatched. CDR3 sequence: CASSPRTGLNTEAFF. In DNA form, the CDR3 reads TGTGCCAGCAGCCCGCGGACAGGGCTGAACACTGAAGCTTTCTTT.

This chain uses TRBV28 with TRBJ2-1; weak D call: TRBD1 (6 bases). The CDR3 has 14 amino acids. Germline V gene lookup returns CDR1 MDHEN and CDR2 SYDVKM. V was pared by 5 bases and J by 0 bases, with 8 bases between. This chain's CDR3 is CASSLGGSYNEQFF. For the CDR3, the DNA is TGTGCCAGCAGTCTAGGGGGCTCCTACAATGAGCAGTTCTTC.

The J gene is TRBJ1-2, the V gene TRBV4-3; TRBD1 matches at 10 bases. Trimming took 0 bases from V and 8 from J; bases not matched to a gene: 9. This CDR3 spans 16 amino acids. Germline CDR1 and CDR2: LGHNA and YSLEER. In DNA form, the CDR3 reads TGCGCCAGCAGCCAAGAAGTTGGACAGGGGGAAGCCGGCTACACCTTC. It yields the protein CASSQEVGQGEAGYTF.

In its sample, this clone was seen once. This chain links TRBV14 with TRBJ1-1, with D possibly TRBD1 on 6 matching bases. This CDR3 has 12 amino acids. CDR1 is SGHDN and CDR2 is FVKESK in the germline V gene. The V gene lost 2 bases and the J gene lost 11 bases, with 12 bases spanning the gap. The CDR3 nucleotides read TGTGCCAGCAGCCAATCGGGGGCGCGGGCTTTCTTT. Translating gives CASSQSGARAFF.